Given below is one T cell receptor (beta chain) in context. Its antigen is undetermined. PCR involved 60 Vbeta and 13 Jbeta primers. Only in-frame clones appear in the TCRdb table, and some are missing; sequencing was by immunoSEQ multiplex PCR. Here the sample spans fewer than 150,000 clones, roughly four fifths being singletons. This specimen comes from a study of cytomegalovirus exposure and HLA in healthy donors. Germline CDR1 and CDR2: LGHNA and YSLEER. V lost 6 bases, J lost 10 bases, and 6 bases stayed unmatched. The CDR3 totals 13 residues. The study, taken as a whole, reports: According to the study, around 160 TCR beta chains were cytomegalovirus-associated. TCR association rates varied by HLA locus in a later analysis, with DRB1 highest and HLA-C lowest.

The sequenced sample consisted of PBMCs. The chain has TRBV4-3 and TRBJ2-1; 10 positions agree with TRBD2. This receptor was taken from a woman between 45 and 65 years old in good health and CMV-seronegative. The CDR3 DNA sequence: TGCGCCAGCAGTCATAGCGGGGGGACCGAGCAGTTCTTC. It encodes CASSHSGGTEQFF.